These T cell receptor beta chains were read from a single sample in a study of tumor-infiltrating lymphocytes in localized non-small cell lung cancer. Here immunoSEQ multiplex PCR was the method, and the copy in TCRdb shows in-frame clones only, minus some. The sample lists roughly 20,000 clones, 80% occurring once. Sequenced: lung tumor tissue. These TCRs come from a human donor with non-small cell lung cancer. Each CDR3 is given with its conserved first and last residue. D genes are given only for firm matches. Rows give clone size only sometimes, using once, few, many, or a class for an expanded clone.

cdr3_nt | cdr3_aa | d_call | v_call | clone_size | j_call
TGTGCCAGCCTCTCGTCTGGCTACACCTTC | CASLSSGYTF | NA | TRBV28 | NA | TRBJ1-2
TGTGCCAGTAGGACTAGCCCAGGTGTATACAATGAGCAGTTCTTC | CASRTSPGVYNEQFF | TRBD2 | TRBV19 | NA | TRBJ2-1
TGTGCCATCAGCGAGGGACAGCCCACAGATACGCAGTATTTT | CAISEGQPTDTQYF | TRBD1 | TRBV10-3 | NA | TRBJ2-3
TGTGCCAGCTCCCCCTGGCAGGCCTATGTGCAGTACTTC | CASSPWQAYVQYF | NA | TRBV7-9 | NA | TRBJ2-7
TGCGCCAGCAGCCAAGAATTAGGACGTCACACCGGGGAGCTGTTTTTT | CASSQELGRHTGELFF | NA | TRBV4-3 | NA | TRBJ2-2
TGTGCCAGCAGTCCGGGGGCAGCTAACCAAGAGACCCAGTACTTC | CASSPGAANQETQYF | NA | TRBV5-4 | NA | TRBJ2-5
TGTGCCAGCAGTTGGATGGCGGGGGAGCTGTTTTTT | CASSWMAGELFF | NA | TRBV6-1 | NA | TRBJ2-2
TGTGCCATCAGTGAGTCGGTAGGCCAGCCCCAGCATTTT | CAISESVGQPQHF | NA | TRBV10-3 | NA | TRBJ1-5
TGTGCCATCAGGGGCTTTGGGGAGGGGGACAATGAGCAGTTCTTC | CAIRGFGEGDNEQFF | NA | TRBV10-3 | once | TRBJ2-1
TGTGCCACCAGCAGCACCGGGACTAGCGGGAGCCTGTACTTC | CATSSTGTSGSLYF | TRBD2 | TRBV15 | few | TRBJ2-7
TGTGCCAGCAGCTTAACTAGGGGTTACACTGAAGCTTTCTTT | CASSLTRGYTEAFF | NA | TRBV11-2 | NA | TRBJ1-1
TGTGCCAGCAGTGCCGATAGCAATCAGCCCCAGCATTTT | CASSADSNQPQHF | NA | TRBV6-4 | once | TRBJ1-5
TGTGCCAGCAGCCCAGGGAAGGAGCAGTTCTTC | CASSPGKEQFF | NA | TRBV11-3 | NA | TRBJ2-1
TGTGCCAGCAGTTTGGGACAGACGAACACTGAAGCTTTCTTT | CASSLGQTNTEAFF | TRBD1 | TRBV2 | NA | TRBJ1-1
TGTGCCAGCAGCTTAGCCGGGACTAGCGCATACGAGCAGTACTTC | CASSLAGTSAYEQYF | TRBD2 | TRBV7-8 | NA | TRBJ2-7
TGCAGCGCCTCCCGGGCCGGGGACAGCTCTGGAAACACCATATATTTT | CSASRAGDSSGNTIYF | TRBD1 | TRBV29-1 | NA | TRBJ1-3
TGTGCCAGCAGTGAACTGGCGGGAGATAATGAGCAGTTCTTC | CASSELAGDNEQFF | TRBD2 | TRBV6-1 | NA | TRBJ2-1
TGTGCCAGCTCACCCGGGACTAGCGGGACCTACAATGAGCAGTTCTTC | CASSPGTSGTYNEQFF | TRBD2 | TRBV18 | NA | TRBJ2-1
TGTGCCAGCAGCCTGGGGGGCTACAATGAGCAGTTCTTC | CASSLGGYNEQFF | NA | TRBV11-3 | NA | TRBJ2-1
TGTGCCAGCAGCTTCGTCTCGACAGATACGCAGTATTTT | CASSFVSTDTQYF | NA | TRBV7-2 | NA | TRBJ2-3
TGTGCCAGCAGTTCCAACACCGGGGAGCTGTTTTTT | CASSSNTGELFF | NA | TRBV7-9 | NA | TRBJ2-2
TGTGCCAGCGGCCGGGACAGCAACACCGGGGAGCTGTTTTTT | CASGRDSNTGELFF | TRBD1 | TRBV27 | once | TRBJ2-2
TGTGCCAGCTCAAGAGAGGGGACTGAAGCTTTCTTT | CASSREGTEAFF | NA | TRBV18 | NA | TRBJ1-1
TGTGCCAGCAGTGGTGGACTAGCGGGAGGAGGTGAGCAGTACTTC | CASSGGLAGGGEQYF | TRBD2 | TRBV28 | NA | TRBJ2-7
TGTGCCAGCAGCTTAGATCGGCGGTCGATAATGAACACTGAAGCTTTCTTT | CASSLDRRSIMNTEAFF | NA | TRBV11-2 | NA | TRBJ1-1
TGTGCCAGCTCAGTCACAGATACGCAGTATTTT | CASSVTDTQYF | NA | TRBV18 | NA | TRBJ2-3
TGTGCCAGCTCGGGGGAACTAGCGGGAGACGAGCAGTACTTC | CASSGELAGDEQYF | TRBD2 | TRBV27 | NA | TRBJ2-7
TGTGCCAGCAGCTCCGCCCAACTAGCGGGGATCTACAATGAGCAGTTCTTC | CASSSAQLAGIYNEQFF | TRBD2 | TRBV7-9 | NA | TRBJ2-1
TGTGCCAGCAGTTGGGACAGGGGAGCTGAAGCTTTCTTT | CASSWDRGAEAFF | TRBD1 | TRBV27 | NA | TRBJ1-1
TGTGCCAGTAGCGGTCAACTTCCGGGGGGCGCCGGGGAGCTGTTTTTT | CASSGQLPGGAGELFF | NA | TRBV19 | few | TRBJ2-2
TGTGCCAGCAGTACAATGGCGCGTCAGCCCCAGCATTTT | CASSTMARQPQHF | NA | TRBV28 | NA | TRBJ1-5
TGTGCCAGCAGCTCTACAGGGGGCGAGCAGTACTTC | CASSSTGGEQYF | TRBD1 | TRBV7-9 | NA | TRBJ2-7
TGTGCCAGCAGCAAGAGCGGGAGAGAGTTGTATGGGTATTTT | CASSKSGRELYGYF | TRBD2 | TRBV11-2 | NA | TRBJ2-3
TGCGCCAGCGGACTACAGGATTCTAGGGCCTACGAGCAGTACTTC | CASGLQDSRAYEQYF | NA | TRBV5-1 | once | TRBJ2-7
TGCGCCAGCAGCCAAGTGACTAGCGGTACACAAGAGACCCAGTACTTC | CASSQVTSGTQETQYF | TRBD2 | TRBV4-3 | NA | TRBJ2-5
TGTGCCAGCAGCTTAGATGGACTAGCGAGGGAGCAGTACTTC | CASSLDGLAREQYF | TRBD2 | TRBV11-2 | few | TRBJ2-7
TGTGCCAGCACGAGGGGCGGCTCTGGAAACACCATATATTTT | CASTRGGSGNTIYF | NA | TRBV2 | NA | TRBJ1-3
TGTGCCAGCATCACGGGGGTGAACACTGAAGCTTTCTTT | CASITGVNTEAFF | NA | TRBV6-1 | NA | TRBJ1-1
TGCAGTGCTAGCACGACCGGGGAGCTGTTTTTT | CSASTTGELFF | NA | TRBV20-1 | NA | TRBJ2-2
TGCGCCAGCAGCCGGGGACTAGCGGGAGCGGGGGAGACCCAGTACTTC | CASSRGLAGAGETQYF | TRBD2 | TRBV4-1 | NA | TRBJ2-5
TGTGCCAGTAGTATCAACTCAGGGGTTACTGAAGCTTTCTTT | CASSINSGVTEAFF | NA | TRBV19 | NA | TRBJ1-1
TGTGCCAGTAGTATTTCTGACAGGCCGTCTCTTTACTTC | CASSISDRPSLYF | NA | TRBV19 | NA | TRBJ2-5
TGTGCCAGCAGCGGAATGGACGGGGATGAAGCTTTCTTT | CASSGMDGDEAFF | NA | TRBV9 | NA | TRBJ1-1
TGTGCCAGCAGCAAAGGGGACGGGTTCTCCTACGAGCAGTACTTC | CASSKGDGFSYEQYF | NA | TRBV9 | NA | TRBJ2-7
TGCAGCGTTGAGACCGGGACAGGGGACGGGCTCGGCTCCTACGAGCAGTACTTC | CSVETGTGDGLGSYEQYF | TRBD1 | TRBV29-1 | NA | TRBJ2-7
TGTGCCAGCAGCTACGACACCGCCCTGGGCGGGGAGCTGTTTTTT | CASSYDTALGGELFF | NA | TRBV5-6 | NA | TRBJ2-2
TGTGCCAGCAGCCCACGACAGGGGGCTAACGATGGCTACACCTTC | CASSPRQGANDGYTF | TRBD1 | TRBV9 | few | TRBJ1-2
TGTGCCAGCAGCCCTGGGGGGCCTTATAGCAATCAGCCCCAGCATTTT | CASSPGGPYSNQPQHF | NA | TRBV5-4 | few | TRBJ1-5